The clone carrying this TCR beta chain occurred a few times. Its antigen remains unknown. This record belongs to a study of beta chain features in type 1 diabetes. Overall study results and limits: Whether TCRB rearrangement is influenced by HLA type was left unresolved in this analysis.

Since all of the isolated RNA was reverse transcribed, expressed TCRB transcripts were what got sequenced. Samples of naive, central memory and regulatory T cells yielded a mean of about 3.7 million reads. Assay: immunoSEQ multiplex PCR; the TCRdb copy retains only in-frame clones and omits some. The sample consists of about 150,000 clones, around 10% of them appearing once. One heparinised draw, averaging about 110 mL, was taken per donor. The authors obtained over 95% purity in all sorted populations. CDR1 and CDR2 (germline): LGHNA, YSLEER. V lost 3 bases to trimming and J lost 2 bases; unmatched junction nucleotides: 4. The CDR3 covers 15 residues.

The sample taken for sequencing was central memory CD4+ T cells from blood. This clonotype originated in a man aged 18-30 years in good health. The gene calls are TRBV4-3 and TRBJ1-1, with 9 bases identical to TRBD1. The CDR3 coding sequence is TGCGCCAGCAGCCACCGGGACAGGGATAACACTGAAGCTTTCTTT. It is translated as CASSHRDRDNTEAFF.